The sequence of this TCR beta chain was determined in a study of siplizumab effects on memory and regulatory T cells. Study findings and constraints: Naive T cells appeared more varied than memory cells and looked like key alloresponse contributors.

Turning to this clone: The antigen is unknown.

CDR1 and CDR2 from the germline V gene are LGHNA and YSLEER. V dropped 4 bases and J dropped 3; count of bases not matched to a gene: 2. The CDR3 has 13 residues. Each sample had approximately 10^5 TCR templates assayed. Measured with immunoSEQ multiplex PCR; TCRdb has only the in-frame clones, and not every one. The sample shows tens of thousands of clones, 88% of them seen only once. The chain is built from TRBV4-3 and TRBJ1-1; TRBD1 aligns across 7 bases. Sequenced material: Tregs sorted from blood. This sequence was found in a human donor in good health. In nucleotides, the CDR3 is TGCGCCAGCAGCCTGGGACAGTACACTGAAGCTTTCTTT. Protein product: CASSLGQYTEAFF.